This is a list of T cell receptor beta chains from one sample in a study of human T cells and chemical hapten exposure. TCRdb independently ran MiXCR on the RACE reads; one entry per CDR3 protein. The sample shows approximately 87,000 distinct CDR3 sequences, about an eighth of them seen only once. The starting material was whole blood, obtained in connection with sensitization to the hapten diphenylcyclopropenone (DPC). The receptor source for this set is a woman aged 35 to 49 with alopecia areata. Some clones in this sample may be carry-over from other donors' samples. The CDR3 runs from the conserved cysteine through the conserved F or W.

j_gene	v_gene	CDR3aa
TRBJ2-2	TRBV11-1	CASSLFPDRTGELFF
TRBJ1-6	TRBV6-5	CASSYLQPYNSPLHF
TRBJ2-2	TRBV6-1	CASRRAKSTGELFF
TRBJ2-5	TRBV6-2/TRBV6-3	CASSRTSPRGGETQYF
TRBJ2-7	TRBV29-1	CSAKKNDASSYEQYF
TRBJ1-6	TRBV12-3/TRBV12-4	CASSEGSPLHF
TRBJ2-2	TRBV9	CASSPRPGTGGSSNTGELFF
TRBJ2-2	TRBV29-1	CSVGSPTGELFF
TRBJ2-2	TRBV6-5	CASSYSVPARGEHPGELFF
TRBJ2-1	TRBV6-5	CASTYLRTGGSNEQFF
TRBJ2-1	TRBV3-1	CASSSSGPGEQFF
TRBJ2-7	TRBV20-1	CSARGTVPGAQYF
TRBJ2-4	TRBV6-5	CASSPGQGNIQYF
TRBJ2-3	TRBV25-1	CASSEFKKGAADTQYF
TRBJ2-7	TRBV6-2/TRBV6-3	CASSLTSGAYEQYF
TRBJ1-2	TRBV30	CAWSARRSNYGYTF
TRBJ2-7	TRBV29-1	CSVGPLGGGSIYEQYF
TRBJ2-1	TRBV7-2	CASSLVGSGSGEQFF
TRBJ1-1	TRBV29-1	CSAAQTEAFF
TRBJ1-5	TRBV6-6	CASRPTGAGNQPQHF
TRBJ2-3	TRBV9	CASSPRGRGDTQYF
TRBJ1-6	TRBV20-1	CSAGQGEAYNSPLHF
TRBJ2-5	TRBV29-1	CSVSPPETQYF
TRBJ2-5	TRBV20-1	CSARDYGGMVWQETQYF
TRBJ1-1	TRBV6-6	CASNIYRDRGTEAFF
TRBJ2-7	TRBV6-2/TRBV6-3	CASSYSLTSGSQYEQYF
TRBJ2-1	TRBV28	CASSHTLSSYNEQFF
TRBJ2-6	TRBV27	CASSSRLSGANVLTF
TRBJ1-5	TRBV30	CAWSDGSNQPQHF
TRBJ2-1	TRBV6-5	CASSYGTSGREKSSYNEQFF
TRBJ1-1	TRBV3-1	CASSQKTGFGDTEAFF
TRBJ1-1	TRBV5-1	CASSLEGGWTEAFF
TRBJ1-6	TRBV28	CASRGDPINNSPLHF
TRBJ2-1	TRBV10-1	CASSLTSGRDNEQFF
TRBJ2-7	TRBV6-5	CASSPSGERGKEQYF
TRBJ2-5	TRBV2	CASSEENSHGKTQYF
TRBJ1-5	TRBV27	CASSFSVGNQPQHF
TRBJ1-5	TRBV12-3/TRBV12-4	CASSRPSQPQHF
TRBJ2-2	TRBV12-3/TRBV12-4	CASSPTSGPTGELFF
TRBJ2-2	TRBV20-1	CSASRVEDPGELFF
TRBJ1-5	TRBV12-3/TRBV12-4	CASSLGSELQPQHF
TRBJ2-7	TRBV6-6	CASSFSSYEQYF
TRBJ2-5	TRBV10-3	CAISGRTVGSQETQYF
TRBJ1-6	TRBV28	CASWTERIPYSPLHF
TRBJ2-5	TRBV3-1	CASSQAGGLQETQYF
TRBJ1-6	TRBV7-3	CASSPTQNNSPLHF
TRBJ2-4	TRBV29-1	CSVELEERAKNIQYF
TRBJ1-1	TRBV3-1	CASSQARGGEAFF
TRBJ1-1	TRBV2	CASSRQHGTDDFNTEAFF
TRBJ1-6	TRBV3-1	CASSQDGTASSYNSPLHF
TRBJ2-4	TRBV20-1	CSADPPGAKNIQYF
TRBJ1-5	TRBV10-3	CAISEREFSNQPQHF
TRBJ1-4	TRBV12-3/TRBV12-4	CASSPGGVLRDREREKLFF
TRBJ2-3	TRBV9	CASSVAPSTDTQYF
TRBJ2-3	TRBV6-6	CASRRDSTDTQYF
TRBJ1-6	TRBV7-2	CASSPTGGKSPLHF
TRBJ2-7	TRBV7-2	CASSPQIGGNYEQYF
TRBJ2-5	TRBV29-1	CSVGQSYQETQYF
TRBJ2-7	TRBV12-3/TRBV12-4	CASRAGTSGSYEQYF